This TCR beta chain was captured by sequencing in a study of identical twins (dated by TCRdb to about 2016). Study-level background: The study deep-sequenced TCR alpha and beta repertoires from monozygotic twins, unrelated adults of various ages and cord blood to test whether fetal clonotypes persist. To rule out contamination, replicate twin experiments were performed at different times with different library preparation protocols. The paper as a whole reports these results and caveats: Compared with coincidental sharing between unrelated individuals, out-of-frame TCR alpha sequences shared between twins showed an excess of sequences with low generation probability. A weaker excess of twin sharing was found in beta out-of-frame sequences because the signal-to-noise ratio was lowered by fewer shared sequences. Abundant cord blood beta clonotypes had fewer insertions, young adult naive repertoires showed a similar but weaker trend, and memory repertoires showed no such trend. Invariant T cells such as MAIT and iNKT could partly confound zero-insertion analyses, although diverse VJ usage argued against such confounding for most clonotypes. Recombination models systematically underestimated out-of-frame TCR alpha sharing in monozygotic twins but agreed with sharing between unrelated individuals. Because the same donors could not be followed over many years, conclusions were based on cross-sectional statistical analysis.

Notes on this clonotype: Its antigen is unknown. Qualities for individual bases were not recorded, and no much larger clone is one base off.

Library preparation was by 5' RACE. Sequencing took place on an Illumina HiSeq 2000. A universal primer binding site was introduced by template switching, and a unique molecular identifier was present in the final cDNA, enabling accurate counting of TCR cDNA molecules. Specific primers in the conserved constant-segment region were used to synthesize first-strand cDNA for TCR alpha and beta chains. Each cDNA library was double barcoded, with a SMART-Mk sample barcode plus Illumina barcodes, to control for contamination. TruSeq adapter sequences and Illumina sample barcodes were added in two successive PCR steps. The Illumina HiSeq platform was used with custom primers to sequence TCR alpha and beta cDNA libraries. As for how the authors treated the data: Unique molecular identifiers were extracted from raw reads with MiGEC, and CDR3 positions were determined with MiXCR. For each individual, recombination models were inferred using an EM algorithm with the repgenHMM and IGoR tools. Shared clonotypes were analyzed with the tcR package in R, and sharing was normalized by the product of cloneset sizes. To study raw recombination without the effects of thymic and clonal selection, out-of-frame nonproductive sequences were analyzed. The public reads were reanalyzed by TCRdb: fastp trimming at Q25, MiXCR alignment, in-frame beta chains only. Rows matching on CDR3 protein sequence are summarized as one entry with the most common DNA and genes. TCRdb's processing, not the study's, gives the V and J calls here. This sample lists about 490,000 distinct CDR3 sequences; roughly 15% were detected once. The ten largest clones add up to around 0.48% of the sample.

Per the germline V gene (reference sequence), SEHNR is the CDR1 and FQNEAQ is the CDR2. The CDR3 sequence holds 13 residues, the cysteine and phenylalanine included. Just the 39-base CDR3 DNA is kept, in frame starting at base 1. Trimming at the junction amounts to 6 bases on V and 1 base on J, and the germline ends lie 7 bases apart. Every donor in the study was a healthy Caucasian. Three pairs of female monozygotic twins, all aged about 18 to 30 years, made up the twin cohort. Positive isolation kits from Invitrogen were used to isolate the CD4+ and CD8+ T cell populations. This sample was also put to use in a study of yellow fever vaccine responses in identical twins. The other study reports the following: According to the authors, in identical twins the way T cells responded to vaccination appeared partly convergent and partly personalized. In identical twins, the study followed T cell clones that responded to the vaccine with precision.

Here the chain combines TRBV7-9 and TRBJ2-1; the D segment cannot be called with confidence. Sequencing used CD4+ T cells sorted from blood. The sequence was collected from a woman aged 18-29 years in good health. The CDR3 protein: CASRSDSYNEQFF. The DNA is as follows: TGTGCCAGCAGGTCGGATTCCTACAATGAGCAGTTCTTC.